The 5 T cell receptor beta chains listed next were all sequenced from one sample in a study of cytomegalovirus exposure and HLA in healthy donors. Use of 60 Vbeta and 13 Jbeta primers characterized the PCR. The repertoire was sequenced with immunoSEQ multiplex PCR; TCRdb's copy has only in-frame clones and lacks some. The sample records under 55,000 clones, around 66% being singletons. Sample: PBMCs. Receptors were obtained from a man between 18 and 35 years old in good health and CMV-seronegative.

This clone appeared once. This chain links TRBV5-1 with TRBJ1-1, with 7 bases lining up with TRBD1. The V and J ends lost 2 bases and 10 bases, in that order; junction bases with no gene match: 5. Germline V gene lookup returns CDR1 SGHRS and CDR2 YFSETQ. This CDR3 region has 12 residues. CDR3 sequence reads: CASSLKGAVAFF. CDR3 DNA sequence: TGCGCCAGCAGCTTAAAGGGGGCAGTAGCTTTCTTT.

The gene calls are TRBV7-2 and TRBJ1-2; TRBD1 is a possible D gene (6 bases). Germline V gives CDR1 SGHTA, CDR2 FQGNSA. The length of the CDR3 is 14 residues. The V end lost 5 bases, the J end lost 4 bases, and 14 bases lay between the germline ends. The CDR3 nucleotides read TGTGCCAGCAGCCCCCAGGGGTTTGGCTATGGCTACACCTTC. Encoded protein: CASSPQGFGYGYTF.

V is TRBV6-1 and J is TRBJ1-4, with D unclear. This CDR3 is 13 amino acids long. CDR1 and CDR2 (germline): MNHNS, SASEGT. Trimming left V 2 bases short and J 6 bases short, with 7 bases between. As DNA, the CDR3 is TGTGCCAGCAGTGAACTTCGGGATGAAAAACTGTTTTTT. Translation: CASSELRDEKLFF.

The genes are TRBV6-6 and TRBJ2-3, with a tentative D call TRBD1 (5 bases). V was trimmed by 6 bases and J by 1 base, leaving 14 bases between them. The germline V gene encodes CDR1 MNHNY and CDR2 SVGAGI (reference sequence). The CDR3 sequence is 15 residues long. The CDR3 is CASSDNRPRTDTQYF. CDR3 sequence (DNA): TGTGCCAGCAGCGACAACAGGCCGCGCACAGATACGCAGTATTTT.

This clone was seen a handful of times. The CDR3 DNA reads as TGTGCCAGCAGCTCGCCATTTATGACAGGGGCCCGCGGCGCCAACTATGGCTACACCTTC. It yields the protein CASSSPFMTGARGANYGYTF. The J gene is TRBJ1-2, the V gene TRBV5-8; 8 bases align to TRBD1. Germline V gene sequence: CDR1 SGHTS, CDR2 YDEGEE. J was trimmed by 2 bases and V by 3 bases; bases with no gene match: 21. This CDR3 contains 20 residues. Complete variable domain (other parts from reference TRBV5-8 and TRBJ1-2): EAGVTQSPTHLIKTRGQQATLRCSPISGHTSVYWYQQALGLGLQFLLWYDEGEERNRGNFPPRFSGRQFPNYSSELNVNALELEDSALYLCASSSPFMTGARGANYGYTFGSGTRLTVV.